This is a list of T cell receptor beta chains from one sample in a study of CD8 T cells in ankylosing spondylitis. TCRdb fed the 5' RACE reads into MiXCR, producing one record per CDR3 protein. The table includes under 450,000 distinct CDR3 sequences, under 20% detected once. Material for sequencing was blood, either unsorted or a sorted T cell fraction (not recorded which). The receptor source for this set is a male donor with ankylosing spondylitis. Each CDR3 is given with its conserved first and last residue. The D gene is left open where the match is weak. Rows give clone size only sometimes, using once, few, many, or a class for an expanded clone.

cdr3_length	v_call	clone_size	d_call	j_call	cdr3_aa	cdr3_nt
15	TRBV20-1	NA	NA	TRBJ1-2	CSARDNWDSSLGYTF	TGCAGTGCTAGAGACAACTGGGACTCCTCTTTAGGCTACACCTTC
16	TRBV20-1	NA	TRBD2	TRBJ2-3	CSARRYSGMGTDTQYF	TGCAGTGCTAGACGGTATAGCGGGATGGGCACAGATACGCAGTATTTT
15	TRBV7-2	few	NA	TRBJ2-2	CASSFRGANTGELFF	TGTGCCAGCAGCTTCCGGGGGGCCAACACCGGGGAGCTGTTTTTT
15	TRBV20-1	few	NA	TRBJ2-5	CSARPLGPAIETQYF	TGCAGTGCGAGGCCCCTTGGGCCCGCGATAGAGACCCAGTACTTC
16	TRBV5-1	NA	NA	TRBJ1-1	CASSPDPQGMNTEAFF	TGCGCCAGCAGCCCTGACCCCCAAGGGATGAACACTGAAGCTTTCTTT
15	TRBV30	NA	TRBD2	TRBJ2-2	CAWTRLGRDTGELFF	TGTGCCTGGACTAGGCTTGGGAGGGACACCGGGGAGCTGTTTTTT
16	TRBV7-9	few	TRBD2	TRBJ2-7	CASSLGLAGVSYEQYF	TGTGCCAGCAGCTTAGGACTAGCGGGGGTAAGCTACGAGCAGTACTTC
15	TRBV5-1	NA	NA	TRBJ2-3	CASSLGVPSTDTQYF	TGCGCCAGCAGCTTGGGGGTACCGAGCACAGATACGCAGTATTTT
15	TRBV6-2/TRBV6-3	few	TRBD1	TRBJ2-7	CASSSVGQGTYEQYF	TGTGCCAGCAGCTCCGTGGGACAGGGTACCTACGAGCAGTACTTC
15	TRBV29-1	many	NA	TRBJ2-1	CSVEAPLGRASEQFF	TGCAGCGTTGAAGCCCCCCTCGGGAGAGCCAGTGAGCAGTTCTTC
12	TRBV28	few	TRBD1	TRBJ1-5	CAGGTVNQPQHF	TGTGCCGGCGGGACAGTCAATCAGCCCCAGCATTTT
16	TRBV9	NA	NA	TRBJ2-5	CASSVTGVPSQETQYF	TGTGCCAGCAGCGTAACGGGGGTACCTTCTCAAGAGACCCAGTACTTC
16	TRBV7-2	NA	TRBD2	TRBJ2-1	CASSLVLAGGNNEQFF	TGTGCCAGCAGCTTAGTCCTAGCGGGGGGAAACAATGAGCAGTTCTTC
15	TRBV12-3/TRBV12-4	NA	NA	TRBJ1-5	CASSTGPASNQPQHF	TGTGCCAGCAGCACCGGACCCGCTAGCAATCAGCCCCAGCATTTT
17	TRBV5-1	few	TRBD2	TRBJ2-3	CASSTIPGLAGTDTQYF	TGCGCCAGCAGTACTATACCGGGACTAGCGGGGACAGATACGCAGTATTTT
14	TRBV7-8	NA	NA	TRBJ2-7	CASSLEEQGYEQYF	TGTGCCAGCAGCTTAGAGGAACAGGGTTACGAGCAGTACTTC
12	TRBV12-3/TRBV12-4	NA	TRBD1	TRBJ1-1	CASSSPTGAAFF	TGTGCCAGCAGTTCACCGACAGGGGCAGCTTTCTTT
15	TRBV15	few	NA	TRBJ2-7	CATSRDRDGGEEQYF	TGTGCCACCAGCAGGGACCGGGACGGCGGAGAGGAGCAGTACTTC
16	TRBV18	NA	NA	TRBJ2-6	CASSPTPVSGANVLTF	TGTGCCAGCTCACCCACGCCGGTCTCTGGGGCCAACGTCCTGACTTTC
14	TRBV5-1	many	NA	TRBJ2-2	CASSFSGNTGELFF	TGCGCCAGCAGCTTTTCGGGAAACACCGGGGAGCTGTTTTTT
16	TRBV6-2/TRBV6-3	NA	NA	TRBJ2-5	CASRQGPLAGQETQYF	TGTGCCAGCAGACAGGGGCCCTTAGCGGGACAAGAGACCCAGTACTTC
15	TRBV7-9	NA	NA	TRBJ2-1	CASSPRVAEANEQFF	TGTGCCAGCAGCCCGCGGGTTGCGGAGGCCAATGAGCAGTTCTTC
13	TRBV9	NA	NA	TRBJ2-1	CASSVVGYHEQFF	TGTGCCAGCAGCGTAGTGGGCTACCATGAGCAGTTCTTC
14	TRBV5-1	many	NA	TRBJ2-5	CASSLRTELETQYF	TGCGCCAGCAGCTTGAGAACGGAGTTAGAGACCCAGTACTTC
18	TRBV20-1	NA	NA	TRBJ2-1	CSAPGAAGSKSSYNEQFF	TGCAGTGCTCCGGGGGCAGCGGGGTCAAAGAGCTCCTACAATGAGCAGTTCTTC
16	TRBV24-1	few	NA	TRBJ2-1	CATSDPSVHSNNEQFF	TGTGCCACCAGTGATCCCAGTGTCCACAGTAACAATGAGCAGTTCTTC
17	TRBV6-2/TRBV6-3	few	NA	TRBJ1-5	CASSYQSRQGFNQPQHF	TGTGCCAGCAGTTACCAATCCCGACAAGGGTTCAATCAGCCCCAGCATTTT
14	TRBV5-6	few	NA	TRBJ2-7	CASSLFGDSYEQYF	TGTGCCAGCAGCTTGTTCGGAGACTCCTACGAGCAGTACTTC
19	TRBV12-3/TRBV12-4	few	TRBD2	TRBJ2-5	CASSLSPLTSGRYQETQYF	TGTGCCAGCAGTTTAAGCCCGCTGACTAGCGGGAGATATCAAGAGACCCAGTACTTC
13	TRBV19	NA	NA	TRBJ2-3	CASSTGLAETQYF	TGTGCCAGTAGTACCGGATTAGCAGAGACGCAGTATTTT
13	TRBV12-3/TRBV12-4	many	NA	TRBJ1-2	CASSLGVAYGYTF	TGTGCCAGCAGTTTAGGGGTGGCCTATGGCTACACCTTC
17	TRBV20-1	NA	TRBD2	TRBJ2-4	CSARPGLATIAKNIQYF	TGCAGTGCTAGGCCGGGACTAGCGACAATAGCCAAAAACATTCAGTACTTC
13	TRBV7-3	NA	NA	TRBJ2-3	CASSLGSADTQYF	TGTGCCAGCAGCTTAGGGTCGGCAGATACGCAGTATTTT
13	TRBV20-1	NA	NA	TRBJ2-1	CSARQNSYNEQFF	TGCAGTGCTAGACAAAACTCCTACAATGAGCAGTTCTTC
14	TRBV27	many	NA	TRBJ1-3	CASSPTGQGNTIYF	TGTGCCAGCAGTCCGACCGGACAGGGAAACACCATATATTTT